A single sample gave rise to the 18 T cell receptor beta chains below, sequenced in a study of human T cells and chemical hapten exposure. Time point defined: patch test 1, 2 weeks after DPC sensitization. The treatment denotes: therapeutic diphenylcyclopropenone sensitization with weekly scalp DPC. TCRdb called the RACE reads again in MiXCR, with one record for every CDR3 protein. The repertoire consists of 75,000 to 90,000 distinct CDR3 sequences, with approximately 10% occurring once and the leading ten covering approximately 1.5%. The sample was whole blood, taken in connection with sensitization to the hapten diphenylcyclopropenone (DPC). Every receptor here comes from a woman between 50 and 59 years old with alopecia areata. Some clones in this sample may be carry-over from other donors' samples.

This clonotype was recorded at least ten times. The V gene is TRBV29-1, the J gene TRBJ2-1; 7 positions match TRBD2. CDR1 SQVTM and CDR2 ANQGSEA come from the germline V gene. The V and J ends lost 7 bases and 5 bases, in that order; junction bases with no gene match: 8. The CDR3 sequence is 13 residues long. CDR3 sequence reads: CSAGESGNNEQFF. The CDR3, as DNA: TGCAGCGCTGGGGAGAGCGGGAACAATGAGCAGTTCTTC.

The rearrangement links TRBV27 to TRBJ2-1; 8 nucleotides agree with TRBD1. Per germline, CDR1 MNHEY and CDR2 SMNVEV (reference sequence). The CDR3 is 15 residues long. The ends lost 4 bases at V and 7 bases at J; junction bases unmatched: 9. The CDR3 region has the DNA TGTGCCAGCAGTTCAACCAGGGGGCGGCCTAATGAGCAGTTCTTC. Amino acids: CASSSTRGRPNEQFF.

V usage is TRBV6-5 and J usage is TRBJ2-5, with 8 bases identical to TRBD2. V was clipped by 0 bases and J by 4 bases; unmatched bases: 10. The CDR3 covers 17 residues. CDR1 MNHEY and CDR2 SVGAGI come from the germline V gene. The CDR3 is CASSYSNAGGSAETQYF. In DNA form, the CDR3 reads TGTGCCAGCAGTTACTCGAATGCGGGAGGATCTGCAGAGACCCAGTACTTC.

This clonotype has just a few counts. The gene calls are TRBV29-1 and TRBJ2-7, with D unclear. V lost 1 base to trimming and J lost 4 bases, with 8 bases between them. The CDR3 totals 12 residues. CDR1 is SQVTM, CDR2 ANQGSEA, per germline. The DNA for the CDR3 is TGCAGCGTTGAAGCGACACCATACGAGCAGTACTTC. Translated: CSVEATPYEQYF.

The chain employs TRBV4-3 and TRBJ1-2; D is possibly TRBD1 (6 bases). V was cut by 4 bases and J by 4 bases, with 16 bases left in between. Germline V gives CDR1 LGHNA, CDR2 YSLEER. This CDR3 is 15 amino acids long. The CDR3 sequence: CASSPGGTAFYGYTF. In DNA, the CDR3 is TGCGCCAGCAGCCCCGGGGGCACGGCCTTCTATGGCTACACCTTC.

This clonotype was detected many times. The gene calls are TRBV11-2 and TRBJ2-3; TRBD2 matches 11 bases. V lost 3 bases and J lost 6; bases outside the gene matches: 5. CDR1 SGHAT and CDR2 FQNNGV come from the germline V gene. The CDR3 totals 15 residues. The CDR3 protein is CASSFSGRAGDTQYF. The CDR3 DNA reads TGTGCCAGCAGCTTTAGCGGGAGGGCCGGGGATACGCAGTATTTT.

This clonotype was observed a few times. This chain connects TRBV29-1 to TRBJ2-7; possibly TRBD1 or TRBD2 for D (6 bases each). CDR1 and CDR2 from the germline V gene are SQVTM and ANQGSEA. This CDR3 comprises 13 residues. V was pared by 3 bases and J by 2 bases, with 11 bases between. The CDR3 sequence is CSVEEGGAYEQYF. The CDR3 DNA follows: TGCAGCGTTGAGGAGGGGGGAGCCTACGAGCAGTACTTC.

The chain uses TRBV6-6 and TRBJ2-1; D may be TRBD1 (6 bases). The CDR3 runs 16 residues. Trimming pared 2 bases from V and 5 bases from J, leaving 16 bases between. Per the germline V gene, CDR1 is MNHNY and CDR2 is SVGAGI (reference sequence). The CDR3 nucleotides are TGTGCCAGCAGTTACCCCCCCGGGACAACAAACAATGAGCAGTTCTTC. Translated, it gives CASSYPPGTTNNEQFF.

Notes on this clonotype: A junction end diverges from the germline sequence, so it may reflect a read error. The rearrangement joins TRBV7-7 to TRBJ2-5, with a possible D match to TRBD2 (5 bases). The CDR3 has 13 residues. Per germline, CDR1 SSHAT and CDR2 FNYEAQ (reference sequence). This CDR3 is CASSSGPGGTQYF. In DNA form, the CDR3 reads TGTGCTAGCAGCTCTGGACCCGGAGGGACCCAGTACTTC.

In this sample, this clonotype turned up many times. The rearrangement uses TRBV10-2 and TRBJ2-7; D uncertain. The CDR3 consists of 13 residues. The V end was cut by 2 bases, the J end by 5 bases, with 10 bases between. Germline CDR1 and CDR2: WSHSY and SAAADI. The CDR3 DNA sequence: TGCGCCAGCAGTGAGGTGACGCAGAACGAGCAGTACTTC. Translated: CASSEVTQNEQYF.

The chain combines TRBV11-2 with TRBJ2-1; 13 bases map to TRBD2. CDR3 size: 18 residues. The germline CDR1 and CDR2 sequences are SGHAT and FQNNGV. V was clipped by 5 bases and J by 6 bases; unmatched bases: 13. The CDR3 reads CASSDAPLTSGRGNEQFF. The CDR3 coding sequence is TGTGCCAGCAGCGACGCCCCTCTTACTAGCGGGAGGGGCAATGAGCAGTTCTTC.

This clonotype has only a few counts. V and J are TRBV18 and TRBJ2-3; a weak D match, TRBD2 (5 bases). This CDR3 is built from 15 residues. The V gene lost 0 bases and the J gene lost 5 bases, with 12 bases spanning the gap. Germline values: CDR1 KGHSH, CDR2 LQKENI. CDR3 DNA: TGTGCCAGCTCACCACCGGAGGAGTTACGAGATACGCAGTATTTT. This translates into CASSPPEELRDTQYF.

V and J are TRBV3-1 and TRBJ1-2, with a tentative D call TRBD1 (6 bases). This CDR3 has 15 residues. Germline assignment: CDR1 LGHDT and CDR2 YNNKEL (reference sequence). Deletions cut 0 bases from V and 6 bases from J, with 14 bases between. The CDR3 sequence is CASSQDARRGNGYTF. CDR3 in DNA: TGTGCCAGCAGCCAAGATGCCCGCAGGGGAAATGGCTACACCTTC.

This clonotype was observed a handful of times. The CDR3 sequence is CSVRWSGTEAFF. The CDR3 nucleotides read TGCAGCGTTCGGTGGAGTGGCACTGAAGCTTTCTTT. This chain joins TRBV29-1 and TRBJ1-1; no clear D. This CDR3 is 12 amino acids long. Germline lookup yields CDR1 SQVTM and CDR2 ANQGSEA. Trimming took 5 bases from V and 4 from J, leaving 11 bases between them.

This chain links TRBV12-3 or TRBV12-4 with TRBJ1-5, with D perhaps matching TRBD1 (5 bases). V lost 9 bases and J 0 bases, leaving 18 bases between the germline ends. CDR3 length equals 16 residues. The chain's CDR3 is CASSDKNLYSNQPQHF. CDR3 in DNA: TGTGCCAGTTCGGACAAGAATCTTTATAGCAATCAGCCCCAGCATTTT.

This chain uses TRBV4-2 with TRBJ2-6; possible D gene TRBD2, 6 bases. The CDR3 contains 18 residues. Trimming removed 3 bases at V and 1 base at J, with 16 bases between. Looked up from germline, CDR1 is LGHNA and CDR2 is YNFKEQ. DNA of the CDR3: TGTGCCAGCAGCCATAACCGGGACTCTCGGTCTGGGGCCAACGTCCTGACTTTC. It specifies CASSHNRDSRSGANVLTF.

This clonotype was counted between two and nine times. V is TRBV7-3 and J is TRBJ1-1, with 7 bases matching TRBD1. The CDR3 has 13 residues. Trimming removed 5 bases from V and 2 bases from J; junction bases left unmatched: 2. Germline V gene data show CDR1 as SGHTA and CDR2 as FQGTGA. The CDR3 loop is CASSPGGNTEAFF. CDR3 bases: TGTGCCAGCAGCCCAGGGGGAAACACTGAAGCTTTCTTT.

This clonotype was detected ten times or more. The rearrangement links TRBV6-6 to TRBJ2-1, with D tentatively TRBD2 (6 bases). The V gene's germline CDR1 is MNHNY and CDR2 SVGAGI (reference sequence). The V end lost 6 bases, the J end lost 6 bases, and 15 bases lay between the germline ends. The CDR3 covers 14 residues. The chain's CDR3 is CASRSREDRNEQFF. The DNA of the CDR3 is TGTGCCAGCAGGTCGAGGGAGGACCGCAATGAGCAGTTCTTC.